Listed below are T cell receptor beta chains from one sample, sequenced in a study of blood T cell repertoires in COVID-19. Repertoires were generated with immunoSEQ multiplex PCR, while TCRdb's copy carries only in-frame clones and drops some. Among about 49,000 clones, about 88% were seen once, and the ten largest hold over 4.5%. Sequencing was done on a sample of peripheral blood. The source is a man aged 35 to 55 with active COVID-19. Both conserved end residues are part of each CDR3.

CDR3 protein: CASSFSGNTGELFF; V gene: TRBV11-3
CDR3 protein: CASREMAGELSYGYTF; V gene: TRBV19
CDR3 protein: CASIDRSTDTQYF; V gene: TRBV28
CDR3 protein: CAWSPGTRDTDTQYF; V gene: TRBV30
CDR3 protein: CASSQGVQNIWQPQHF; V gene: TRBV7-2
CDR3 protein: CASSYFRTGDTHYGYTF; V gene: TRBV6-2/TRBV6-3
CDR3 protein: CASSLRTAYEQYF; V gene: TRBV18
CDR3 protein: CASSLGLAGGGEQFF; V gene: TRBV7-2
CDR3 protein: CASSEVRDRFFFYEQYF; V gene: TRBV6-1
CDR3 protein: CASNDGETQYF; V gene: TRBV2
CDR3 protein: CASTLEASGANVLTF; V gene: TRBV6-5
CDR3 protein: CASSQGHRGLVGAYEQYF; V gene: TRBV4-1
CDR3 protein: CASRTRIGQKRQADTQYF; V gene: TRBV19
CDR3 protein: CASSLGDRGSYGYTF; V gene: TRBV5-1
CDR3 protein: CASSRELGQTYGYTF; V gene: TRBV4-2
CDR3 protein: CATSRGLSTDTQYF; V gene: TRBV24-1
CDR3 protein: CASSSDRFGWQYF; V gene: TRBV18
CDR3 protein: CASSKTGRDTGELFF; V gene: TRBV18
CDR3 protein: CASSFWREQSEQYF; V gene: TRBV28
CDR3 protein: CASSLEARSGYGYTF; V gene: TRBV5-1
CDR3 protein: CASSQGPRQETQYF; V gene: TRBV4-1
CDR3 protein: CASSAGTFNTEAFF; V gene: TRBV9
CDR3 protein: CASSFASGISEQFF; V gene: TRBV28
CDR3 protein: CASSVASGSGELFF; V gene: TRBV9
CDR3 protein: CASSYSQGTLYGYTF; V gene: TRBV6-2/TRBV6-3
CDR3 protein: CASSPGGNSPLHF; V gene: TRBV12-3/TRBV12-4
CDR3 protein: CASSKIRYRAAGELFF; V gene: TRBV27
CDR3 protein: CASSLDYSDRQYF; V gene: TRBV7-6
CDR3 protein: CASSQEGAGADSPLHF; V gene: TRBV4-1
CDR3 protein: CASSWYRGGGELFF; V gene: TRBV5-4
CDR3 protein: CASSQFSWGGNYGYTF; V gene: TRBV23-1
CDR3 protein: CASSMSGNDYEQYF; V gene: TRBV28
CDR3 protein: CASSGDIDLSGNTIYF; V gene: TRBV6-1
CDR3 protein: CASRSTGNYGYTF; V gene: TRBV19
CDR3 protein: CSASQTYEQYF; V gene: TRBV20-1
CDR3 protein: CATNYRVTDEKLFF; V gene: TRBV30
CDR3 protein: CASGLTSAWVETQYF; V gene: TRBV2
CDR3 protein: CASSLWTDGGDTQYF; V gene: TRBV27
CDR3 protein: CAWDREVSNEQFF; V gene: TRBV30
CDR3 protein: CASSLRRGETQYF; V gene: TRBV7-7
CDR3 protein: CASSRDRGPYNSPLHF; V gene: TRBV4-1
CDR3 protein: CSASPWTSGRSGETQYF; V gene: TRBV20-1
CDR3 protein: CASSREWGGENYGYTF; V gene: TRBV2
CDR3 protein: CASSLYRVSYEQYF; V gene: TRBV5-4
CDR3 protein: CASSYGTGASYEQYF; V gene: TRBV6-5
CDR3 protein: CAWSATGAEAFF; V gene: TRBV30
CDR3 protein: CASSLPPFVVAGNQETQYF; V gene: TRBV28
CDR3 protein: CASSYPTRGPTEAFF; V gene: TRBV6-6
CDR3 protein: CASSPLRGRFGTGELFF; V gene: TRBV27
CDR3 protein: CASSPLGQANTGELFF; V gene: TRBV18
CDR3 protein: CASSLVTVQETQYF; V gene: TRBV7-9
CDR3 protein: CASSLTGENYGYTF; V gene: TRBV10-2
CDR3 protein: CASSLGFSTDTQYF; V gene: TRBV5-4
CDR3 protein: CASSLGRARETQYF; V gene: TRBV5-4